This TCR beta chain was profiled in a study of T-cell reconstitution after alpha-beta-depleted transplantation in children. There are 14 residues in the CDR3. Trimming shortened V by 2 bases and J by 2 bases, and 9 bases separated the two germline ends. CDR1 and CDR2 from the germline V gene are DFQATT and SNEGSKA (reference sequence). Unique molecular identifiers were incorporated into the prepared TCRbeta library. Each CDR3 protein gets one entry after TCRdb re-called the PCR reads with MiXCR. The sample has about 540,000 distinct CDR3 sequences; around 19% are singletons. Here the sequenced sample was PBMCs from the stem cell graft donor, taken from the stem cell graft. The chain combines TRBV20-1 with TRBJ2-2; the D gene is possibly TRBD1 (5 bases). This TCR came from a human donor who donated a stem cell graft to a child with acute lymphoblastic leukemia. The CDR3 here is CSARQGFNTGELFF. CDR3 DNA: TGCAGTGCTAGACAGGGATTTAACACCGGGGAGCTGTTTTTT.